The 24 T cell receptor beta chains below all came from one sample that was sequenced in a study of tumor-infiltrating lymphocytes in localized non-small cell lung cancer. The table came from immunoSEQ multiplex PCR; TCRdb's copy has only in-frame clones and leaves some out. The sample has around 7,000 clones, around 60% seen once. Sample: uninvolved lung tissue not adjacent to the tumor. These receptors were obtained from a human donor with non-small cell lung cancer.

This clone is judged large. This specimen includes other DNA sequences encoding the same CDR3. The V and J genes are TRBV7-8 and TRBJ1-5, with D maybe TRBD1 (6 bases). Trimming stripped 0 bases from V and 0 bases from J, with 9 bases between. The germline gives CDR1 SGHVS, CDR2 FQNEAQ. The CDR3 length is 16 residues. The CDR3 loop is CASSLARTVSNQPQHF. DNA of the CDR3: TGTGCCAGCAGCTTAGCCCGGACAGTTAGCAATCAGCCCCAGCATTTT.

This clone has a handful of counts. This sequence joins TRBV2 and TRBJ1-1; a weak D match, TRBD1 (6 bases). This CDR3 contains 13 residues. Trimming took 2 bases from V and 4 from J, leaving 8 bases between them. Germline-derived CDR1 and CDR2 are SNHLY and FYNNEI. CDR3 protein: CASSEQGTTEAFF. CDR3 in DNA: TGTGCCAGCAGTGAACAGGGGACCACTGAAGCTTTCTTT.

The V gene is TRBV7-2, the J gene TRBJ2-5; D may be TRBD2 (6 bases). Deletions cut 3 bases from V and 2 bases from J, with 13 bases between. Per germline, CDR1 SGHTA and CDR2 FQGNSA. The CDR3 spans 15 residues. The CDR3: CASSFGDSYQETQYF. In nucleotides, the CDR3 is TGTGCCAGCAGCTTTGGGGACTCGTATCAAGAGACCCAGTACTTC.

By its share, this clone is medium-sized (0.01 to 0.1%). The gene calls are TRBV6-4 and TRBJ2-3; 8 nucleotides line up with TRBD2. The CDR3 is 15 amino acids. Germline V gene data show CDR1 as MRHNA and CDR2 as SNTAGT. Trimming removed 0 bases from V and 1 base from J; junction bases left unmatched: 0. The CDR3 DNA is TGTGCCAGCAGTGACTCGCGGGGGGGCACAGATACGCAGTATTTT. Translation: CASSDSRGGTDTQYF.

V is TRBV19 and J is TRBJ2-2; TRBD2 aligns across 7 bases. This CDR3 region has 15 residues. Looked up from germline, CDR1 is LNHDA and CDR2 is SQIVND (reference sequence). J lost 5 bases, V lost 5 bases, and 8 bases had no gene match. The CDR3 DNA follows: TGTGCCAGTAGTCTCCGGGACTACCAAACCGGGGAGCTGTTTTTT. This encodes CASSLRDYQTGELFF.

V usage is TRBV5-1 and J usage is TRBJ1-4; D not resolved. The CDR3 loop spans 13 amino acids. In germline, CDR1 is SGHRS, CDR2 YFSETQ. V lost 7 bases to trimming and J lost 8 bases, with 15 bases between them. The CDR3 sequence is CASRTDGNEKLFF. CDR3 DNA sequence: TGCGCCAGCCGGACGGACGGAAACGAAAAACTGTTTTTT.

The chain carries TRBV11-3 and TRBJ2-5, with no clear D. The CDR3 has 12 amino acids. The germline gives CDR1 SGHNT, CDR2 YENEEA. V lost 4 bases to trimming and J lost 7 bases, with 10 bases between them. CDR3 protein: CASSSEDGTQYF. The CDR3 DNA reads as TGTGCCAGCAGCTCCGAGGACGGGACCCAGTACTTC.

This clone was recorded only once. The CDR3 DNA is TGCGCCAGCAGTGAGACGGGACTAGCACTCAATGAGCAGTTCTTC. This sequence encodes CASSETGLALNEQFF. This chain connects TRBV10-1 to TRBJ2-1; 9 bases match TRBD2. Germline loops: CDR1 WNHNN, CDR2 SYGVQD (reference sequence). V shed 2 bases, J shed 6 bases, and the junction held 5 bases outside the gene matches. The CDR3 length is 15 residues.

V gene TRBV5-4 combines with J gene TRBJ2-5; D is uncertain. The V gene's germline CDR1 is SGHNT and CDR2 YYREEE (reference sequence). V shed 2 bases and J shed 5 bases, with 16 bases lying between them. This CDR3 comprises 15 residues. Here the CDR3 DNA reads TGTGCCAGCAGCTTTGACTCTCCCCGTTGGGAGACCCAGTACTTC. Amino acid sequence: CASSFDSPRWETQYF.

The chain recombines TRBV5-8 with TRBJ2-7; no reliable D call. The CDR3 is 10 amino acids. The V end was cut by 2 bases, the J end by 7 bases, with 4 bases between. Germline V gene sequence: CDR1 SGHTS, CDR2 YDEGEE. CDR3 sequence reads: CASSFWEQYF. CDR3 nucleotide sequence: TGTGCCAGCAGCTTTTGGGAGCAGTACTTC.

V gene TRBV4-2 combines with J gene TRBJ1-5, with 9 nucleotides matching TRBD1. Unmatched junction bases numbered 6, after V lost 0 bases and J lost 6 bases. The CDR3 loop spans 16 amino acids. Germline lookup yields CDR1 LGHNA and CDR2 YNFKEQ. The CDR3 reads CASSQDGDRVGQPQHF. The CDR3 region has the DNA TGTGCCAGCAGCCAAGATGGGGACAGGGTGGGTCAGCCCCAGCATTTT.

V gene TRBV4-1 combines with J gene TRBJ2-3; maybe TRBD2 (6 bases). The ends were cut back, 1 base at V and 5 bases at J, with 16 bases in the middle. The CDR3 sequence is 16 residues long. The germline V gene encodes CDR1 MGHRA and CDR2 YSYEKL. As DNA, the CDR3 is TGCGCCAGCAGCCAAGTGGAGGGGCTAAAAAGAGATACGCAGTATTTT. It translates to CASSQVEGLKRDTQYF.

Comment on this clone: Germline is not matched at one junction end, which may reflect a read error. V is TRBV7-6 and J is TRBJ2-2, with TRBD1 matching 7 bases. Germline CDR1 and CDR2: SGHVS and FNYEAQ. There are 14 residues in the CDR3. The CDR3 loop reads CASTLGGRTGELFF. In DNA form, the CDR3 reads TGTGCCAGCACCTTAGGGGGCCGTACCGGGGAGCTGTTTTTT.

The rearrangement joins TRBV7-9 to TRBJ1-1; the match to TRBD1 covers 7 bases. V shed 5 bases, J shed 5 bases, and the junction held 5 bases outside the gene matches. The CDR3 has 13 residues. Germline lookup yields CDR1 SEHNR and CDR2 FQNEAQ (reference sequence). The CDR3 here is CASSDRAETEAFF. The CDR3 region has the DNA TGTGCCAGCAGCGACAGGGCGGAGACTGAAGCTTTCTTT.

This clone was found a few times. This chain connects TRBV6-4 to TRBJ1-2, with D perhaps matching TRBD1 (5 bases). The CDR3 consists of 14 residues. Trimming took 6 bases from V and 1 from J, leaving 12 bases between them. Germline-derived CDR1 and CDR2 are MRHNA and SNTAGT. This CDR3 is CASSPERGNYGYTF. The DNA of the CDR3 is TGTGCCAGCAGCCCAGAAAGGGGTAACTATGGCTACACCTTC.

By frequency in the sample, this clone is medium-sized. V and J are TRBV30 and TRBJ1-1; D unclear. Trimming took 8 bases from V and 1 from J, leaving 8 bases between them. The CDR3 totals 11 residues. The germline gives CDR1 GTSNPN, CDR2 SVGIG (reference sequence). CDR3 protein: CALERNTEAFF. CDR3 DNA sequence: TGTGCCCTTGAAAGGAACACTGAAGCTTTCTTT.

J is TRBJ1-1 and V is TRBV19; no firm D call. This CDR3 has 14 amino acids. V gave up 2 bases and J gave up 1 base, with 8 bases separating them. Germline CDR1 reads LNHDA; CDR2 reads SQIVND (reference sequence). The CDR3 sequence is CASSIRQENTEAFF. In DNA form, the CDR3 reads TGTGCCAGTAGTATAAGGCAGGAGAACACTGAAGCTTTCTTT.

The chain recombines TRBV7-7 with TRBJ2-7; 8 bases map to TRBD1. Germline V gene sequence: CDR1 SSHAT, CDR2 FNYEAQ (reference sequence). With 5 bases clipped from V and 3 bases from J, the junction kept 6 bases outside the gene matches. This CDR3 has 14 amino acids. The CDR3 loop is CASSPTDRDYEQYF. The CDR3 DNA reads TGTGCCAGCAGCCCTACGGACAGGGACTACGAGCAGTACTTC.

The chain has TRBV5-1 and TRBJ1-4; D remains unclear. This CDR3 has 13 amino acids. The germline gives CDR1 SGHRS, CDR2 YFSETQ. The germline V and J ends were trimmed by 0 bases and 4 bases, with 4 bases remaining between them. The CDR3 sequence is CASSLDSNEKLFF. CDR3 nucleotide sequence: TGCGCCAGCAGCTTGGACAGTAATGAAAAACTGTTTTTT. The variable domain in full, completed from reference TRBV5-1 and TRBJ1-4, reads KAGVTQTPRYLIKTRGQQVTLSCSPISGHRSVSWYQQTPGQGLQFLFEYFSETQRNKGNFPGRFSGRQFSNSRSEMNVSTLELGDSALYLCASSLDSNEKLFFGSGTQLSVL.

The J gene is TRBJ1-1, the V gene TRBV5-1; tentative D call: TRBD1 (6 bases). V shed 4 bases and J shed 8 bases, with 21 bases lying between them. Germline V gene lookup returns CDR1 SGHRS and CDR2 YFSETQ. This CDR3 spans 15 amino acids. As DNA, the CDR3 is TGCGCCAGCAGCCTTGGTCTCGGACAGCAATCGGAAGCTTTCTTT. Protein: CASSLGLGQQSEAFF.

The chain links TRBV9 to TRBJ2-2, with TRBD1 matching 10 bases. CDR1 SGDLS and CDR2 YYNGEE come from the germline V gene. V lost 4 bases and J lost 3; bases outside the gene matches: 3. This CDR3 contains 15 residues. The CDR3 loop reads CASSLDRGDTGELFF. The CDR3 nucleotides are TGTGCCAGCAGCTTGGACAGGGGGGACACCGGGGAGCTGTTTTTT.

The chain has TRBV11-2 and TRBJ2-7, with 7 bases lining up with TRBD1. This CDR3 contains 15 residues. The junction had 5 bases not matched to a gene; V was cut back by 1 base and J by 2 bases. Germline V gene sequence: CDR1 SGHAT, CDR2 FQNNGV. The CDR3 loop is CASSLATGDTYEQYF. The DNA for the CDR3 is TGTGCCAGCAGCTTAGCTACAGGGGATACCTACGAGCAGTACTTC.

The chain couples TRBV5-6 to TRBJ1-1; 9 bases agree with TRBD1. V lost 0 bases to trimming and J lost 1 base; unmatched junction nucleotides: 7. CDR1 and CDR2 from the germline V gene are SGHDT and YYEEEE. The CDR3 is 17 amino acids. This CDR3 reads CASSLVWTGVENTEAFF. For the CDR3, the DNA is TGTGCCAGCAGCTTGGTATGGACAGGGGTTGAGAACACTGAAGCTTTCTTT. Full variable domain (outside the CDR3, taken from reference TRBV5-6 and TRBJ1-1): DAGVTQSPTHLIKTRGQQVTLRCSPKSGHDTVSWYQQALGQGPQFIFQYYEEEERQRGNFPDRFSGHQFPNYSSELNVNALLLGDSALYLCASSLVWTGVENTEAFFGQGTRLTVV.

The chain links TRBV30 to TRBJ1-6; D possibly corresponds to TRBD1 (5 bases). V lost 1 base to trimming and J lost 10 bases, with 20 bases between them. CDR3 length: 16 amino acids. CDR1 and CDR2 (germline): GTSNPN, SVGIG (reference sequence). Here the CDR3 reads CAWSDPWSGERSPLHF. The CDR3 DNA reads as TGTGCCTGGAGTGATCCCTGGTCGGGGGAAAGATCACCCCTCCACTTT.